The clone carrying this T cell receptor beta chain showed up many times. The data were obtained in a study of T cells in Graves' hyperthyroidism and ophthalmopathy. From germline, CDR1 is GTSNPN and CDR2 SVGIG (reference sequence). V lost 1 base to trimming and J lost 9 bases; unmatched junction nucleotides: 2. The CDR3 loop spans 12 amino acids. Amplification targeted TCR beta CDR3 regions from RNA transcripts. TCR CDR3 underwent first-round RT-PCR with the HTBI primer set. MiXCR, applied by TCRdb to the multiplex PCR reads, yields one record per CDR3 protein. The top ten hold over 25% of the sample, which has a few hundred thousand distinct CDR3 sequences, about 15% seen once.

The source is a woman aged 25 to 39 with Graves' hyperthyroidism. Specimen: blood. J is TRBJ2-3 and V is TRBV30, with 9 bases that match TRBD2. The CDR3 loop reads CAWSGTSGTQYF. The CDR3 nucleotides are TGTGCCTGGAGTGGAACTAGCGGGACGCAGTATTTT.